Following are 13 T cell receptor beta chains from one sample sequenced in a study of graft-versus-host responses after intestinal transplantation. Lymphocytes (intraepithelial and lamina propria) were released by processing the graft tissue. The table came from immunoSEQ multiplex PCR; TCRdb's copy has only in-frame clones and leaves some out. The profile shows tens of thousands of clones, 89% of them singletons. Sequences were derived from ileum tissue, sampled roughly 390 days after transplant. All receptors come from a human patient who received an intestinal transplant, so some T cells may come from the graft donor.

The V and J genes are TRBV6-5 and TRBJ2-7, with unresolved D. CDR1 and CDR2 (germline): MNHEY, SVGAGI. The CDR3 covers 12 residues. V was cut by 5 bases and J by 6 bases, with 11 bases left in between. CDR3 sequence reads: CASSAPGGEQYF. The DNA of the CDR3 is TGTGCCAGCAGTGCCCCGGGTGGCGAGCAGTACTTC.

The gene calls are TRBV11-2 and TRBJ1-1; D is possibly TRBD1 (6 bases). The CDR3 sequence is 13 residues long. V was cut by 1 base and J by 11 bases, with 14 bases left in between. The germline CDR1 and CDR2 sequences are SGHAT and FQNNGV. The CDR3 DNA sequence: TGTGCCAGCAGCTTAGGGAACGGGGGCTCGGCTTTCTTT. Amino acid sequence: CASSLGNGGSAFF.

J is TRBJ2-4 and V is TRBV30; D ambiguous. Germline assignment: CDR1 GTSNPN and CDR2 SVGIG (reference sequence). Trimming stripped 1 base from V and 8 bases from J, with 9 bases between. This CDR3 has 12 residues. CDR3 nucleotides: TGTGCCTGGAGTGCTCGCCCGGACATTCAGTACTTC. Translation gives CAWSARPDIQYF.

The V call is TRBV5-6, the J call TRBJ1-1; the D is unclear. Trimming shortened V by 4 bases and J by 2 bases, and 9 bases separated the two germline ends. This CDR3 contains 13 residues. Germline loops: CDR1 SGHDT, CDR2 YYEEEE. The CDR3 spells CASSPAQNTEAFF. The CDR3 coding sequence is TGTGCCAGCAGCCCTGCCCAAAACACTGAAGCTTTCTTT.

This rearrangement joins TRBV2 to TRBJ2-1; a possible D gene is TRBD2 (5 bases). The length of the CDR3 is 18 residues. The V gene lost 3 bases and the J gene lost 4 bases, with 22 bases spanning the gap. The V gene's germline CDR1 is SNHLY and CDR2 FYNNEI. Here the CDR3 DNA reads TGTGCCAGCAGTGACACTAGAGCATTTCCCGAAGATTACAATGAGCAGTTCTTC. This translates into CASSDTRAFPEDYNEQFF.

This clone was found once. V usage is TRBV30 and J usage is TRBJ1-2, with D hard to call. The V and J ends lost 4 bases and 0 bases respectively, with 9 bases between them. The CDR3 consists of 13 residues. Germline CDR1 reads GTSNPN; CDR2 reads SVGIG (reference sequence). CDR3 coding DNA: TGTGCCTGGATTAGGACCCCTAACTATGGCTACACCTTC. Translated: CAWIRTPNYGYTF.

The count of this clone is one. This sequence joins TRBV19 and TRBJ2-1; D is undetermined. The ends were cut back, 3 bases at V and 2 bases at J, with 5 bases in the middle. CDR3 length: 13 amino acids. Germline V gene data show CDR1 as LNHDA and CDR2 as SQIVND (reference sequence). This CDR3 reads CASSIYAYNEQFF. CDR3 nucleotides: TGTGCCAGTAGTATTTACGCCTACAATGAGCAGTTCTTC.

The rearrangement links TRBV6-5 to TRBJ1-2; D is ambiguous. The CDR3 is made up of 13 amino acids. V was trimmed by 3 bases and J by 2 bases, leaving 7 bases between them. Looked up from germline, CDR1 is MNHEY and CDR2 is SVGAGI. CDR3 in amino acids: CASSYGGNYGYTF. CDR3 DNA sequence: TGTGCCAGCAGTTATGGAGGGAACTATGGCTACACCTTC.

This clone was recorded a few times. This chain connects TRBV28 to TRBJ2-5, with 9 bases matching TRBD2. The CDR3 loop spans 15 amino acids. The germline V gene has CDR1 MDHEN and CDR2 SYDVKM. J lost 3 bases, V lost 0 bases, and 2 bases had no gene match. The CDR3, as DNA: TGTGCCAGCAGTTTATGGGGCGGGAGGGAAGAGACCCAGTACTTC. It specifies CASSLWGGREETQYF. The entire variable domain, with the rest obtained from reference TRBV28 and TRBJ2-5, is as follows: DVKVTQSSRYLVKRTGEKVFLECVQDMDHENMFWYRQDPGLGLRLIYFSYDVKMKEKGDIPEGYSVSREKKERFSLILESASTNQTSMYLCASSLWGGREETQYFGPGTRLLVL.

The chain employs TRBV6-4 and TRBJ2-1; 12 bases match TRBD2. The germline V gene has CDR1 MRHNA and CDR2 SNTAGT. The J segment lost 9 bases and the V segment lost 8 bases, leaving 5 bases of the junction unmatched. CDR3 length: 13 residues. CDR3: CASSGLAGFEQFF. The CDR3 DNA follows: TGTGCCAGCTCGGGACTAGCGGGTTTTGAGCAGTTCTTC.

The rearrangement links TRBV6-5 to TRBJ2-1; 7 nucleotides line up with TRBD1. The germline V gene encodes CDR1 MNHEY and CDR2 SVGAGI. This CDR3 contains 14 residues. J lost 6 bases, V lost 4 bases, and 6 bases had no gene match. CDR3 loop: CASSSDRVRNEQFF. The CDR3 DNA follows: TGTGCCAGCAGTTCCGACAGGGTCCGCAATGAGCAGTTCTTC.

V gene TRBV6-1 combines with J gene TRBJ2-7, with D unclear. Trimming took 2 bases from V and 0 from J, leaving 11 bases between them. Germline V lookup: CDR1 MNHNS, CDR2 SASEGT. The CDR3 has 15 residues. CDR3 loop: CASSESAETSYEQYF. CDR3 nucleotides: TGTGCCAGCAGTGAATCTGCAGAAACCTCCTACGAGCAGTACTTC.

V is TRBV18 and J is TRBJ1-4, with 9 bases lining up with TRBD1. V was clipped by 4 bases and J by 6 bases; unmatched bases: 3. The germline V gene encodes CDR1 KGHSH and CDR2 LQKENI. The CDR3 has 14 residues. CDR3 nucleotides: TGTGCCAGCTCACTTAGACAGGGGGATGAAAAACTGTTTTTT. Translating it yields CASSLRQGDEKLFF. The complete variable domain, with remaining parts taken from reference TRBV18 and TRBJ1-4, reads NAGVMQNPRHLVRRRGQEARLRCSPMKGHSHVYWYRQLPEEGLKFMVYLQKENIIDESGMPKERFSAEFPKEGPSILRIQQVVRGDSAAYFCASSLRQGDEKLFFGSGTQLSVL.